This T cell receptor beta chain is from a study of resident and recirculating memory T cells in vitiligo. In the study overall: Epidermis came from shave biopsies of lesional and nonlesional sites, plus PBMCs. Genomic DNA was extracted from whole homogenized samples, with no cell sorting. The study, taken as a whole, reports: TCR sequences were not conserved across biopsy sites or patients.

Clones were sequenced by immunoSEQ multiplex PCR, and TCRdb holds only the in-frame ones, with some missing. The repertoire includes fewer than 85,000 clones, under 95% of them detected once, and about 5% sits in the top ten. Patients' lesions had not changed for the previous 6 months. As to this clone: The antigen is unknown.

This CDR3 region has 14 residues. V was trimmed by 5 bases and J by 2 bases, leaving 11 bases between them. CDR1 is MDHEN and CDR2 is SYDVKM in the germline V gene. Sequenced input: blood. The J gene is TRBJ2-3, the V gene TRBV28; D unclear. The TCR originated in a male donor with vitiligo. The DNA of the CDR3 is TGTGCCAGCAGTATATACTCATTCACAGATACGCAGTATTTT. Amino acids: CASSIYSFTDTQYF.